This T cell receptor beta chain is from a study of blood T cell repertoires in COVID-19. Looking at the study overall: T cells, B-cell-depleted T cells, or PBMCs supplied cDNA or gDNA.

Original analysis: Nucleated cell counts were estimated from reference gene primer amplification. The protocol was immunoSEQ multiplex PCR, while the TCRdb copy is restricted to in-frame clones and leaves out a portion. The V and J calls and clone size come from that table; D and trimming were worked out from the DNA. The repertoire holds 200,000 to 250,000 clones, with 70% to 85% as singletons. Losses at the gene ends were 6 bases for V and 6 bases for J; bases not matched to a gene: 6. Per the germline V gene, CDR1 is SGHRS and CDR2 is YFSETQ. CDR3 length: 13 residues. Clinical histories supplied by participants themselves formed the basis of cohort assignment.

The sequencing sample was made of PBMCs or T cells enriched from blood (not recorded which). The chain is built from TRBV5-1 and TRBJ2-1, with 7 bases lining up with TRBD2. The clonotype comes from a woman in her sixties or seventies who had recovered from COVID-19. Here the CDR3 DNA reads TGCGCCAGCACCCTTAGGGAGGGCAATGAGCAGTTCTTC. Its protein product is CASTLREGNEQFF. Filled out from reference TRBV5-1 and TRBJ2-1, the complete variable domain reads KAGVTQTPRYLIKTRGQQVTLSCSPISGHRSVSWYQQTPGQGLQFLFEYFSETQRNKGNFPGRFSGRQFSNSRSEMNVSTLELGDSALYLCASTLREGNEQFFGPGTRLTVL.